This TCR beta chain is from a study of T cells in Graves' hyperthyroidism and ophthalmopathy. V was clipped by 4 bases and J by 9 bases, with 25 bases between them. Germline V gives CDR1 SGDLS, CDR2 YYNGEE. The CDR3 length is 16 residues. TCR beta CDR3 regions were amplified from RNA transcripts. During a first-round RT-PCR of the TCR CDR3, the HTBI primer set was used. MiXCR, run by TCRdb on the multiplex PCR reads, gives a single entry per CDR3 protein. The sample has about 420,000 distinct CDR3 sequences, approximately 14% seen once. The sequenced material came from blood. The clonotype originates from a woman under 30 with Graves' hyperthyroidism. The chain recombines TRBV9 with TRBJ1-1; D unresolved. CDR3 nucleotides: TGTGCCAGCAGCCCTCGGGTCGGACCTACCCCGTTAAAAGCTTTCTTT. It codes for CASSPRVGPTPLKAFF.